These T cell receptor beta chains were read from a single sample in a study of T-cell reconstitution after alpha-beta-depleted transplantation in children. TCRdb re-called the PCR reads through MiXCR, storing one row per CDR3 protein. This table has about 340,000 distinct CDR3 sequences, around 15% appearing once. Specimen: PBMCs, mostly from graft donor cells, collected 360 days after TCRalphabeta/CD19-depleted stem cell transplant. These receptors all come from a male patient aged 2-15 years who had a stem cell transplant for acute lymphoblastic leukemia, so the T cells may come from the graft donor. CDR3s include the opening cysteine and the closing phenylalanine or tryptophan. Fields, in order: V gene, clone size, D gene, J gene, CDR3 DNA, CDR3 protein. D genes are given only for firm matches. Rows give clone size only sometimes, using once, few, many, or a class for an expanded clone.

TRBV7-9	few	-	TRBJ2-7	TGTGCCAGCAGCTTAGGTGGCGGAAGGTTTGCCTACGAGCAGTACTTC	CASSLGGGRFAYEQYF
TRBV2	-	-	TRBJ2-3	TGTGCCAGCACCTCTGAGACCCCAGGGGCAGATACGCAGTATTTT	CASTSETPGADTQYF
TRBV4-1	-	TRBD2	TRBJ2-5	TGCGCCAGCAGCCCTGCACTAGCGGACCAAGAGACCCAGTACTTC	CASSPALADQETQYF
TRBV4-2	few	TRBD2	TRBJ2-7	TGTGCCAGCAGCCTAAGACCGGGACTAGCGGGGTACGAGCAGTACTTC	CASSLRPGLAGYEQYF
TRBV28	few	TRBD2	TRBJ2-3	TGTGCCAGCAGTTTGGGCTCGGTGGGGGGGGATACGCAGTATTTT	CASSLGSVGGDTQYF
TRBV2	-	-	TRBJ2-7	TGTGCCACCCTCCGGGCTGCTTACGAGCAGTACTTC	CATLRAAYEQYF
TRBV20-1	few	TRBD2	TRBJ2-2	TGCAGTGCTAGAGATGTGCTAGCGGTCCACACCGGGGAGCTGTTTTTT	CSARDVLAVHTGELFF
TRBV27	many	TRBD2	TRBJ2-1	TGTGCCAGCAGTTTAGAACCCTGGGGGGAGGGCCTGTATGAGCAGTTCTTC	CASSLEPWGEGLYEQFF
TRBV20-1	-	-	TRBJ1-4	TGCAGTGCTAGAGATCGCACCAGGAGTGAAAAACTGTTTTTT	CSARDRTRSEKLFF
TRBV27	few	TRBD2	TRBJ2-7	TGTGCCAGCAGTTTATCTTATCCGGGACTAGCGGGAGGGGGTTTCTCGGGCGAGCAGTACTTC	CASSLSYPGLAGGGFSGEQYF
TRBV6-2/TRBV6-3	many	-	TRBJ1-6	TGTGCCAGCAGCCAACGGGGGGGCGCCGGTAATTCACCCCTCCACTTT	CASSQRGGAGNSPLHF
TRBV6-2/TRBV6-3	-	-	TRBJ2-2	TGTGCCAGCAGTTACCGGGGGAGTGGCGGGGAGCTGTTTTTT	CASSYRGSGGELFF
TRBV3-1	-	TRBD2	TRBJ2-1	TGTGCCAGCAGCCAACTTTCCCTTCTAGCGGGTATTTACAATGAGCAGTTCTTC	CASSQLSLLAGIYNEQFF
TRBV15	-	-	TRBJ2-7	TGTGCCACCCAGGGGGGAGGGCCCCCCTACGAGCAGTACTTC	CATQGGGPPYEQYF
TRBV9	-	-	TRBJ1-1	TGTGCCAGCAGCTCTAGCGGGGTCATGAACACTGAAGCTTTCTTT	CASSSSGVMNTEAFF
TRBV10-3	-	-	TRBJ2-1	TGTGCCATCCTACAGGGCGGGAATGAGCAGTTCTTC	CAILQGGNEQFF
TRBV20-1	-	TRBD2	TRBJ2-4	TGCAGTGCTAGTACCAGGACTAGTCTTAACATTCAGTACTTC	CSASTRTSLNIQYF
TRBV7-9	many	-	TRBJ1-5	TGTGCCAGCAGCTTAGCGCTTACGGGGGGCGATAATCAGCCCCAGCATTTT	CASSLALTGGDNQPQHF
TRBV29-1	few	-	TRBJ2-3	TGCAGCGTTGCTTCTCAGGGGCCCTTGGTTATCACAGATACGCAGTATTTT	CSVASQGPLVITDTQYF
TRBV30	-	-	TRBJ1-1	TGTGCCTTTTCAAAGGGAGTAAGCACTGAAGCTTTCTTT	CAFSKGVSTEAFF
TRBV7-9	-	-	TRBJ2-7	TGTGCCAGCAGCTTTTCACAGTCCACTTACGAGCAGTACTTC	CASSFSQSTYEQYF
TRBV5-1	-	-	TRBJ2-7	TGCGCCAGCAGCTTGGGGTTGGACAGACGCTACGAGCAGTACTTC	CASSLGLDRRYEQYF